The source of this T cell receptor (beta chain) is a study of spatial heterogeneity in lung cancer. Whole-study context: A unique TCR and UMI combination showed up more than ten times in raw reads, on average. Study conclusions and caveats: The study found that expanded intratumoral alpha and beta TCR counts tracked tumor mutation counts.

Notes on this clonotype: Its target is not known. This beta chain lies outside the target of a library built for alpha chains; its clone size means little.

TCRdb re-called the 5' RACE reads with MiXCR, one entry per CDR3 protein. Among 9,500 to 10,000 distinct CDR3 sequences listed, approximately 53% were seen once. Time point meaning: sample taken at primary tumor resection. Sample: lung tumor tissue, taken at surgery. This TCR derives from a female donor with early-stage non-small cell lung cancer.

The CDR3 region has the DNA TGCGCCAGCAGCATAGCGGGGGGCACCAATGAGCAGTTCTTC. This encodes CASSIAGGTNEQFF. The chain combines TRBV5-1 with TRBJ2-1; TRBD2 matches 10 bases. The CDR3 sequence is 14 residues long. Germline loops: CDR1 SGHRS, CDR2 YFSETQ. V lost 4 bases to trimming and J lost 6 bases; unmatched junction nucleotides: 4. Looking up the rest from reference TRBV5-1 and TRBJ2-1 gives the full variable domain: KAGVTQTPRYLIKTRGQQVTLSCSPISGHRSVSWYQQTPGQGLQFLFEYFSETQRNKGNFPGRFSGRQFSNSRSEMNVSTLELGDSALYLCASSIAGGTNEQFFGPGTRLTVL.